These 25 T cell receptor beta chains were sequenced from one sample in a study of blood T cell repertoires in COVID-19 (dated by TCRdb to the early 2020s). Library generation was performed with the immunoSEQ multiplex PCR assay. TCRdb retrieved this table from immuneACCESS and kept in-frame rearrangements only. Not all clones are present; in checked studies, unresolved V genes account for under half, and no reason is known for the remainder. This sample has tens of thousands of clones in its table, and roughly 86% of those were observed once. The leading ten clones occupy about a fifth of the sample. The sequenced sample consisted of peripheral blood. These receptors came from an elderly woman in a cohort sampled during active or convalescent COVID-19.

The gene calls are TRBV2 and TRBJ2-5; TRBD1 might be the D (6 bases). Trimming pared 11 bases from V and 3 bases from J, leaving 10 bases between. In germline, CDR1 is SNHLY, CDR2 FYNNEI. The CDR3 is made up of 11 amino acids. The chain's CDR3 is CAGGQKETQYF. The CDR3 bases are TGTGCCGGAGGACAGAAAGAGACCCAGTACTTC. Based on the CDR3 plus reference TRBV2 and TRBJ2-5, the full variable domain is EPEVTQTPSHQVTQMGQEVILRCVPISNHLYFYWYRQILGQKVEFLVSFYNNEISEKSEIFDDQFSVERPDGSNFTLKIRSTKLEDSAMYFCAGGQKETQYFGPGTRLLVL.

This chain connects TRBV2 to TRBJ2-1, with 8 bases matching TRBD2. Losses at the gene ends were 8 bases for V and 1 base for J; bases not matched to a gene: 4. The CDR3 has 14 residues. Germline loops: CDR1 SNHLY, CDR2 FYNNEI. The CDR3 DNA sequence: TGTGCCAGCTCGGAGCGGGGGTCCTACAATGAGCAGTTCTTC. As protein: CASSERGSYNEQFF.

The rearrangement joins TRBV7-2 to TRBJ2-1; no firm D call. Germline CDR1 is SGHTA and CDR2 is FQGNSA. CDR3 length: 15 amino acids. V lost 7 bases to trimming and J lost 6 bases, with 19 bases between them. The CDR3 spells CASTLRGQVANEQFF. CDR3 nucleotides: TGTGCCAGCACCTTGAGAGGTCAAGTGGCCAATGAGCAGTTCTTC.

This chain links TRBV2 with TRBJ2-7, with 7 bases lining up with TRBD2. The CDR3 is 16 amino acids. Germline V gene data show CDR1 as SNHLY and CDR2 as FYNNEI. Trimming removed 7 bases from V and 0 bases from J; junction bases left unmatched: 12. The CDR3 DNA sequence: TGTGCCAGCACCGGGGGGAGTGGGGGGAGCTCCTACGAGCAGTACTTC. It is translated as CASTGGSGGSSYEQYF. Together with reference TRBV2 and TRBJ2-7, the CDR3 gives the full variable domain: EPEVTQTPSHQVTQMGQEVILRCVPISNHLYFYWYRQILGQKVEFLVSFYNNEISEKSEIFDDQFSVERPDGSNFTLKIRSTKLEDSAMYFCASTGGSGGSSYEQYFGPGTRLTVT.

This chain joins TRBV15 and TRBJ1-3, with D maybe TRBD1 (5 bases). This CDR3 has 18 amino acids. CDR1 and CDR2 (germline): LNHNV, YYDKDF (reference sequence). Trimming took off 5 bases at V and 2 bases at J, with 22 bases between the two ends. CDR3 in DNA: TGTGCCACCAGCTTCCGCCCGCGCTCAGGGCTCACTGGAAACACCATATATTTT. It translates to CATSFRPRSGLTGNTIYF.

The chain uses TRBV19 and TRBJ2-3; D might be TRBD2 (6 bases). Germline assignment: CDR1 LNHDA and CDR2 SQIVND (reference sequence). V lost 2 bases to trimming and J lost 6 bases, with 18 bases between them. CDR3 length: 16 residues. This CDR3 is CASSIIEAGQVDTQYF. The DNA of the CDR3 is TGTGCCAGTAGTATAATAGAAGCGGGTCAGGTGGATACGCAGTATTTT.

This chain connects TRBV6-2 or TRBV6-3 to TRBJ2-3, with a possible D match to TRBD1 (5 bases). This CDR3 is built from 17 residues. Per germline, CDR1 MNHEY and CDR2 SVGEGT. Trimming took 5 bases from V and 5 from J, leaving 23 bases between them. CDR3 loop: CASSNGPWGGPRDTQYF. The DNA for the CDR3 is TGTGCCAGCAGTAATGGCCCCTGGGGCGGTCCGCGAGATACGCAGTATTTT.

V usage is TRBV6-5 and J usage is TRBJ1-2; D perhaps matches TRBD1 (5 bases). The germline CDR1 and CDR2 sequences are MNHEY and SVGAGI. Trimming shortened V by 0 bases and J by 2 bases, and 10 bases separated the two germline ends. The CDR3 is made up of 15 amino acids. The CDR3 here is CASSYSDRQNYGYTF. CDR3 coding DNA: TGTGCCAGCAGTTACTCGGACCGACAGAACTATGGCTACACCTTC.

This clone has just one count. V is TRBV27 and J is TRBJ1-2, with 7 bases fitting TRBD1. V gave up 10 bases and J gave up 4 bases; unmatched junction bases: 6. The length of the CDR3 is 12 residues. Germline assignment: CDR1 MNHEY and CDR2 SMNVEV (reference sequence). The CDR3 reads CATKTGTYGYTF. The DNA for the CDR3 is TGTGCCACCAAGACAGGGACCTATGGCTACACCTTC.

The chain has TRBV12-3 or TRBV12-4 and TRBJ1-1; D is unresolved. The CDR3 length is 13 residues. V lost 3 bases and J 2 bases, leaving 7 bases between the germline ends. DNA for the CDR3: TGTGCCAGCAGTTTCAGGTTAAACACTGAAGCTTTCTTT. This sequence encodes CASSFRLNTEAFF.

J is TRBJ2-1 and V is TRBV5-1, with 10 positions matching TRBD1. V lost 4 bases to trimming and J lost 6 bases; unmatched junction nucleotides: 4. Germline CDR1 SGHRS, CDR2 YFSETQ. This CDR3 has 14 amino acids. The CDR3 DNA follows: TGCGCCAGCAGCATAGGACAGGGGGGCAATGAGCAGTTCTTC. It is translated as CASSIGQGGNEQFF.

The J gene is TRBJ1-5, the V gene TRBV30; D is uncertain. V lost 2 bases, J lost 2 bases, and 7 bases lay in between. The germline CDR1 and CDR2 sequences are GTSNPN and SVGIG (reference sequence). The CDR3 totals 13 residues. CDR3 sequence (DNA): TGTGCCTGGAGTTTGAGTCGCAATCAGCCCCAGCATTTT. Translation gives CAWSLSRNQPQHF.

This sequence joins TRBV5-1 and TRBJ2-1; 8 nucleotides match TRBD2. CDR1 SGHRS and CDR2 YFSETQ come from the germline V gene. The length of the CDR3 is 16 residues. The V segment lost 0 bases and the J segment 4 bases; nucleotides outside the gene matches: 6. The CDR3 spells CASSLAGGAEYNEQFF. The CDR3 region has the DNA TGCGCCAGCAGCTTGGCGGGAGGGGCGGAATACAATGAGCAGTTCTTC.

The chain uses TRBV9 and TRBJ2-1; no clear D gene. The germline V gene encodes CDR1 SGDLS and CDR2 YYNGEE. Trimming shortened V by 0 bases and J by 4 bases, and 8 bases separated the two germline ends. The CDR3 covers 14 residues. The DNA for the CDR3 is TGTGCCAGCAGCGTAGCTAGTACTTACAATGAGCAGTTCTTC. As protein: CASSVASTYNEQFF.

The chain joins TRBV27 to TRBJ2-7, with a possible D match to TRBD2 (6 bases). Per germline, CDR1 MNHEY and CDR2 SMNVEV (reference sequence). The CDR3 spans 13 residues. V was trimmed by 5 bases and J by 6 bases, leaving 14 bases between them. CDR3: CASSRQPEGEQYF. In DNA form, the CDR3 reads TGTGCCAGCAGTCGACAGCCGGAGGGCGAGCAGTACTTC.

As DNA, the CDR3 is TGTGCCAGCAAAATGATACGGGACACAGATACGCAGTATTTT. Translation gives CASKMIRDTDTQYF. The V and J genes are TRBV2 and TRBJ2-3, with D possibly matching TRBD2 (5 bases). The V gene lost 7 bases and the J gene lost 2 bases, with 13 bases spanning the gap. The germline V gene has CDR1 SNHLY and CDR2 FYNNEI. The CDR3 length is 14 residues.

The CDR3 region has the DNA TGTGCCAGCAGTGAAAACCCGGACACTGAAGCTTTCTTT. The encoded protein is CASSENPDTEAFF. The chain couples TRBV6-1 to TRBJ1-1, with D unresolved. The CDR3 consists of 13 residues. Per the germline V gene, CDR1 is MNHNS and CDR2 is SASEGT. The V end was cut by 2 bases, the J end by 3 bases, with 7 bases between.

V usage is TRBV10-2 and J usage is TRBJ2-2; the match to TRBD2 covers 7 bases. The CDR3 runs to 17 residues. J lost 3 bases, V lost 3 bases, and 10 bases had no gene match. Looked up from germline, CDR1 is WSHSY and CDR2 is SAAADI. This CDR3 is CASSEFKASGYTGELFF. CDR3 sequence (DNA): TGCGCCAGCAGTGAATTTAAGGCTAGCGGATACACCGGGGAGCTGTTTTTT.

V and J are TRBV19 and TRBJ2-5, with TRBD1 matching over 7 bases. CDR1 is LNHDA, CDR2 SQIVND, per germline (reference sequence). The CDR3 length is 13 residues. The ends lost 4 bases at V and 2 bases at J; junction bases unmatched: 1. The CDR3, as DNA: TGTGCCAGTAGTAGGGACAGACAAGAGACCCAGTACTTC. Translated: CASSRDRQETQYF. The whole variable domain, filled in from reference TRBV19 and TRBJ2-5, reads DGGITQSPKYLFRKEGQNVTLSCEQNLNHDAMYWYRQDPGQGLRLIYYSQIVNDFQKGDIAEGYSVSREKKESFPLTVTSAQKNPTAFYLCASSRDRQETQYFGPGTRLLVL.

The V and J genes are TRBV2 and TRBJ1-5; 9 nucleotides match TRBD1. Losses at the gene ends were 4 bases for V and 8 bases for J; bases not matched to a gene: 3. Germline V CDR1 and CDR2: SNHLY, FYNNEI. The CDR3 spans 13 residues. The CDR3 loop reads CASSVTGGKPQHF. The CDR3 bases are TGTGCCAGCAGTGTTACAGGGGGCAAGCCCCAGCATTTT.

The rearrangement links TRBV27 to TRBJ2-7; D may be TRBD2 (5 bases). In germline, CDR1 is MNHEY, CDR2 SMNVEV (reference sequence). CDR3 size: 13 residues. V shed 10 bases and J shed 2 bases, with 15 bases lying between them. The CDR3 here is CATLTGITYEQYV. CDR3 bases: TGTGCCACTCTAACGGGGATCACCTACGAGCAGTACGTC.

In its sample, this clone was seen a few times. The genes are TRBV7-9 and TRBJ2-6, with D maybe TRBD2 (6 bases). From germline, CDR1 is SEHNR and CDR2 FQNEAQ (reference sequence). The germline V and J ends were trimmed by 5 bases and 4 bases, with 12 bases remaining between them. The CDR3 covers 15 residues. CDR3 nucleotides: TGTGCCAGCAGCCGAAACGGGGGAGGGGCCAACGTCCTGACTTTC. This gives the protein CASSRNGGGANVLTF.

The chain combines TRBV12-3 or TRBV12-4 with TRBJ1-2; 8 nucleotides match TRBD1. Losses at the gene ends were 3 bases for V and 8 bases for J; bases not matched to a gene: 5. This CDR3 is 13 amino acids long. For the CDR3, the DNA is TGTGCCAGCAGTTTTGGACAGGGAGGCGGCTACACCTTC. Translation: CASSFGQGGGYTF.

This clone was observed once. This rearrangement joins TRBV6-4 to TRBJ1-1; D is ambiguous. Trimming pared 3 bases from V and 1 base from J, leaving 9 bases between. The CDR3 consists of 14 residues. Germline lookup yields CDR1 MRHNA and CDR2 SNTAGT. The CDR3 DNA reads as TGTGCCAGCAGTGAACGACACCCGAACACTGAAGCTTTCTTT. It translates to CASSERHPNTEAFF.

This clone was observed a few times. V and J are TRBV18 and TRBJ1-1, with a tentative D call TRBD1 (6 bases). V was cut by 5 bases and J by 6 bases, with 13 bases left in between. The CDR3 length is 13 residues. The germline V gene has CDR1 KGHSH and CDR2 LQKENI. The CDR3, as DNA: TGTGCCAGCTCAGGTACATACAGGGCTGAAGCTTTCTTT. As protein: CASSGTYRAEAFF.